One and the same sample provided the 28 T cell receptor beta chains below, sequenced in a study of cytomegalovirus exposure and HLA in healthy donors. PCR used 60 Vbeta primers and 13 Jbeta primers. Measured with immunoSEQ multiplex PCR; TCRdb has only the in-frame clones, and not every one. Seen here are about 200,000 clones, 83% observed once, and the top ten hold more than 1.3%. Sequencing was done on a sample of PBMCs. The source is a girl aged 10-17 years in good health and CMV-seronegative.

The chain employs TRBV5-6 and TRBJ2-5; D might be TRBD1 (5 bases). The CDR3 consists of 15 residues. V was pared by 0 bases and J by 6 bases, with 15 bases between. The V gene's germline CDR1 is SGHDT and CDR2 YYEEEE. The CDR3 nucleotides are TGTGCCAGCAGCTTGGGCCAGGGTAAGGGTAAGACCCAGTACTTC. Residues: CASSLGQGKGKTQYF. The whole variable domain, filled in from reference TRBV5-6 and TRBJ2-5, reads DAGVTQSPTHLIKTRGQQVTLRCSPKSGHDTVSWYQQALGQGPQFIFQYYEEEERQRGNFPDRFSGHQFPNYSSELNVNALLLGDSALYLCASSLGQGKGKTQYFGPGTRLLVL.

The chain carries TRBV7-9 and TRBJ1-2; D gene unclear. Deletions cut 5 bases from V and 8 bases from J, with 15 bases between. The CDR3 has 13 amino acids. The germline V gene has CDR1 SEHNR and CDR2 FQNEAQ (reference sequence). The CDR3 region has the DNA TGTGCCAGCAGCCCGGAGGGTTATGGCGGCTACACCTTC. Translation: CASSPEGYGGYTF.

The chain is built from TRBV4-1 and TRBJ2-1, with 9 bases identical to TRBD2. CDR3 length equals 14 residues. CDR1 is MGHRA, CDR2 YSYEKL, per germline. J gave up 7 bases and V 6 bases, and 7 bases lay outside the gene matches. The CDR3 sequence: CASRPGLARNEQFF. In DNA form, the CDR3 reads TGCGCCAGCAGACCAGGACTAGCGAGGAATGAGCAGTTCTTC.

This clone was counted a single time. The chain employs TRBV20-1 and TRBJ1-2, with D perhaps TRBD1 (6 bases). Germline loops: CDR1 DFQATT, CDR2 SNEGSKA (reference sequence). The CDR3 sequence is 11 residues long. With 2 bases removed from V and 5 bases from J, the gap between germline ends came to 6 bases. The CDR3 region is CSARRGYGYTF. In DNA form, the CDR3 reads TGCAGTGCTAGAAGGGGGTATGGCTACACCTTC.

The CDR3 is CAWRGRELRGEQFF. In DNA form, the CDR3 reads TGTGCCTGGAGGGGTCGGGAGCTACGAGGTGAGCAGTTCTTC. The rearrangement links TRBV30 to TRBJ2-1; maybe TRBD2 (6 bases). The CDR3 contains 14 residues. Deletions cut 3 bases from V and 9 bases from J, with 18 bases between. Germline CDR1 is GTSNPN and CDR2 is SVGIG (reference sequence). The variable domain in full, with the rest retrieved from reference TRBV30 and TRBJ2-1, is SQTIHQWPATLVQPVGSPLSLECTVEGTSNPNLYWYRQAAGRGLQLLFYSVGIGQISSEVPQNLSASRPQDRQFILSSKKLLLSDSGFYLCAWRGRELRGEQFFGPGTRLTVL.

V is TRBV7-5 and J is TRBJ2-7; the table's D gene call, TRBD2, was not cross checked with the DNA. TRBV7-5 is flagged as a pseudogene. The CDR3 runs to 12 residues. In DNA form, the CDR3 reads TGTGCCAGAATCGGAGGATACTACGAGCAGTACTTC. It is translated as CARIGGYYEQYF.

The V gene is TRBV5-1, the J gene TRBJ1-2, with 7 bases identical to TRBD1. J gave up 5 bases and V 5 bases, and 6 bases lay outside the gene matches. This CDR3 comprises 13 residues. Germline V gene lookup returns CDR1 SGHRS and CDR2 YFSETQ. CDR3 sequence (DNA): TGCGCCAGCAGGCCCACAGGGGATTATGGCTACACCTTC. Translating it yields CASRPTGDYGYTF.

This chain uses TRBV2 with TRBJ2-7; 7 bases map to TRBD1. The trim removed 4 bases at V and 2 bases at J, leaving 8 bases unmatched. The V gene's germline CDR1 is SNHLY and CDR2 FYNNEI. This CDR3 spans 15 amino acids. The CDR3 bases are TGTGCCAGCAGTGGAGACAGGGCTGCGGCCTACGAGCAGTACTTC. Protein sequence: CASSGDRAAAYEQYF.

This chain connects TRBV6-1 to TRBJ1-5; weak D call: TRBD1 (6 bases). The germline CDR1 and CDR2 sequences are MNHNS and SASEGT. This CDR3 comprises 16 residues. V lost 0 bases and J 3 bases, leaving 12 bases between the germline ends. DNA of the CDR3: TGTGCCAGCAGTGAAGCCAGGGGACGGCTCAATCAGCCCCAGCATTTT. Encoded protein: CASSEARGRLNQPQHF.

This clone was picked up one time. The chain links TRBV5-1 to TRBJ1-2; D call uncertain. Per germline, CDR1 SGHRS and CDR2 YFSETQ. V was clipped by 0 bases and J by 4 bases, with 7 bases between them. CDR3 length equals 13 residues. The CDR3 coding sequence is TGCGCCAGCAGCTTGGTTGTCGGCTATGGCTACACCTTC. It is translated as CASSLVVGYGYTF.

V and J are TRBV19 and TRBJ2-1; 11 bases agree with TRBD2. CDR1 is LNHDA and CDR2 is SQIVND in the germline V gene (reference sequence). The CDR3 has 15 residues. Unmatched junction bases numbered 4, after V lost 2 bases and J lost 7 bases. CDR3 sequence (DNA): TGTGCCAGTAGTATACTAGCGGGGGGCGGGAATGAGCAGTTCTTC. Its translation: CASSILAGGGNEQFF.

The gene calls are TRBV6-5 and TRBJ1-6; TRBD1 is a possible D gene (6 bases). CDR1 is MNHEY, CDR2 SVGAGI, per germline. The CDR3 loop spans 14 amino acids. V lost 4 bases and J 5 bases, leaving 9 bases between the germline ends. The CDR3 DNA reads TGTGCCAGCAGTTGGGACAAGGATAATTCACCCCTCCACTTT. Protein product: CASSWDKDNSPLHF.

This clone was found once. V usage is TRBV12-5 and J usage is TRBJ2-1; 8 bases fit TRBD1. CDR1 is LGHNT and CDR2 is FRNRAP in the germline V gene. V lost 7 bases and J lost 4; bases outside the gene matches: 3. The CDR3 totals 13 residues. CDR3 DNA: TGTGCTAGTGTCCGGACAGGGTACAATGAGCAGTTCTTC. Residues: CASVRTGYNEQFF.

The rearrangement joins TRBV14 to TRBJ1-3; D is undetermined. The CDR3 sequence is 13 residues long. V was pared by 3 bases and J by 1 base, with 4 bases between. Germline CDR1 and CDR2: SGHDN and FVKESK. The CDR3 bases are TGTGCCAGCAGCCACCAATCTGGAAACACCATATATTTT. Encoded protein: CASSHQSGNTIYF.

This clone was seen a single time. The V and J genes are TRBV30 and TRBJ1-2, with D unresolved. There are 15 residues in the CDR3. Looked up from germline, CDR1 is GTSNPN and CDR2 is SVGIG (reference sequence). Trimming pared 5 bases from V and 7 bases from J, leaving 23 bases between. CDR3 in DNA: TGTGCCTGGGCCCCCCTCGGGAGTCTAATGAGTGGCTACACCTTC. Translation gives CAWAPLGSLMSGYTF.

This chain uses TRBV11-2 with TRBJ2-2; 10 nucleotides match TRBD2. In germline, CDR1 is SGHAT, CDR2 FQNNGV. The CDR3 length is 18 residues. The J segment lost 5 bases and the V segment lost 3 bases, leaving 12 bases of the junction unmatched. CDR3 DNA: TGTGCCAGCAGCTTCCACCTAAAGCGGGGGGGCCGTACCGGGGAGCTGTTTTTT. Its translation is CASSFHLKRGGRTGELFF.

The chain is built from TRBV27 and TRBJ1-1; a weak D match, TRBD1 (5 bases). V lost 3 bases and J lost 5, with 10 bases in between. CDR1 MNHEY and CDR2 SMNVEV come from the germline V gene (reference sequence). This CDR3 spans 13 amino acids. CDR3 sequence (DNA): TGTGCCAGCAGTTTGGGGGGGTGGACTGAAGCTTTCTTT. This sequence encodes CASSLGGWTEAFF.

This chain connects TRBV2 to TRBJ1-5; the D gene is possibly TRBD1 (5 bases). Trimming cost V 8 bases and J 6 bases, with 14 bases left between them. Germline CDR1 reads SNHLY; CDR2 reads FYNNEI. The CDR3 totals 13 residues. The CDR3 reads CASLRGWGQPQHF. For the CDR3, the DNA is TGTGCCAGCTTGCGGGGGTGGGGTCAGCCCCAGCATTTT.

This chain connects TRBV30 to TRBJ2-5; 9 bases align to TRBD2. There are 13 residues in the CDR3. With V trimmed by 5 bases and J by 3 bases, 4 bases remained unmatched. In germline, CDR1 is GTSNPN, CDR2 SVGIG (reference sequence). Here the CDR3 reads CAWGAGGEETQYF. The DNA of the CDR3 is TGTGCCTGGGGAGCGGGAGGAGAAGAGACCCAGTACTTC.

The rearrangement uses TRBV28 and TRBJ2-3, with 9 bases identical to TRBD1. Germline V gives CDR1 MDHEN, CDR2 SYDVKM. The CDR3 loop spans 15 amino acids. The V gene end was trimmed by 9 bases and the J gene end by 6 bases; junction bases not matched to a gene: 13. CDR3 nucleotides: TGTGCCAGTGGAGCCGGGACAGGGCAGAAGGATACGCAGTATTTT. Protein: CASGAGTGQKDTQYF.

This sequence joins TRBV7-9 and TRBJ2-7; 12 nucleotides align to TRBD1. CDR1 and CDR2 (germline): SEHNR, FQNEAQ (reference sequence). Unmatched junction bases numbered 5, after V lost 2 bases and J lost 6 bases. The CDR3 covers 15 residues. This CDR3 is CASSLTGTGGSEQYF. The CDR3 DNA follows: TGTGCCAGCAGCTTAACCGGGACAGGGGGCAGCGAGCAGTACTTC. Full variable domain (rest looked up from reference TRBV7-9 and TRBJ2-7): DTGVSQNPRHKITKRGQNVTFRCDPISEHNRLYWYRQTLGQGPEFLTYFQNEAQLEKSRLLSDRFSAERPKGSFSTLEIQRTEQGDSAMYLCASSLTGTGGSEQYFGPGTRLTVT.

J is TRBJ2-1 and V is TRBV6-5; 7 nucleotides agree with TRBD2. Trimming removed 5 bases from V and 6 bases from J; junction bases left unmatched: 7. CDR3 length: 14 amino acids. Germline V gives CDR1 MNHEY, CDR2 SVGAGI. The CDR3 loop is CASSRTSARNEQFF. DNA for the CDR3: TGTGCCAGCAGTCGGACTAGTGCTCGCAATGAGCAGTTCTTC.

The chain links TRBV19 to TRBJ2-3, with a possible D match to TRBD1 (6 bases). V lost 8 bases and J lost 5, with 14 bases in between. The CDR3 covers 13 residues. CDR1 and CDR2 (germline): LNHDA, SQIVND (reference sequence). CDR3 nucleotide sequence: TGTGCCAGTCGCTCCACCAGGGGAGATACGCAGTATTTT. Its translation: CASRSTRGDTQYF.

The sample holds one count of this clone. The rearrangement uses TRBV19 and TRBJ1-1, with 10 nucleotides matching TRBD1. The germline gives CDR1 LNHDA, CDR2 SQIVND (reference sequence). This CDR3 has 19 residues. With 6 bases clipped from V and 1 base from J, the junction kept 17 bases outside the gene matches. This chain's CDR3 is CASSRGPGYRQGANTEAFF. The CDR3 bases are TGTGCCAGTAGCCGAGGGCCCGGCTATAGACAGGGGGCGAACACTGAAGCTTTCTTT.

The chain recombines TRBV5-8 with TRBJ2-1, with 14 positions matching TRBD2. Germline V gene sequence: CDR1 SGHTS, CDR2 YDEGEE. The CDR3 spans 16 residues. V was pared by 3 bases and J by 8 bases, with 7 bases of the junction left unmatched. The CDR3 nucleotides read TGTGCCAGCAGCTCCGGGACTAGCGGGAGAAAAGATGAGCAGTTCTTC. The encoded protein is CASSSGTSGRKDEQFF.

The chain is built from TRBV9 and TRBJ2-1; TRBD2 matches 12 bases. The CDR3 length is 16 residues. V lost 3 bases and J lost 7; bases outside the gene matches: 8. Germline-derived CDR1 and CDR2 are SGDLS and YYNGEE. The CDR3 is CASSGTSGGSVNEQFF. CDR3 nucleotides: TGTGCCAGCAGCGGCACTAGCGGGGGGTCCGTTAATGAGCAGTTCTTC.

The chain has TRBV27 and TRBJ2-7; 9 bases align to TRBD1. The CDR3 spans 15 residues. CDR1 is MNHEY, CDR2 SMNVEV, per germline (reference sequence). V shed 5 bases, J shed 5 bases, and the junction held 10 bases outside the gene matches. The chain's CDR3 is CASSVPGTGSHEQYF. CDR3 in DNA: TGTGCCAGCAGTGTACCCGGGACAGGGTCGCACGAGCAGTACTTC.

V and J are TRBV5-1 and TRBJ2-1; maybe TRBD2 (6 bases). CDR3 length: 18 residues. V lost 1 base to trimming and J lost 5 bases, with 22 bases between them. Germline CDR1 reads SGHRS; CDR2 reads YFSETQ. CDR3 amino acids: CASSLLTRAGINNNEQFF. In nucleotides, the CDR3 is TGCGCCAGCAGCTTGCTAACACGAGCGGGTATAAACAACAATGAGCAGTTCTTC. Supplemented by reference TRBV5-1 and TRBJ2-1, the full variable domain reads KAGVTQTPRYLIKTRGQQVTLSCSPISGHRSVSWYQQTPGQGLQFLFEYFSETQRNKGNFPGRFSGRQFSNSRSEMNVSTLELGDSALYLCASSLLTRAGINNNEQFFGPGTRLTVL.